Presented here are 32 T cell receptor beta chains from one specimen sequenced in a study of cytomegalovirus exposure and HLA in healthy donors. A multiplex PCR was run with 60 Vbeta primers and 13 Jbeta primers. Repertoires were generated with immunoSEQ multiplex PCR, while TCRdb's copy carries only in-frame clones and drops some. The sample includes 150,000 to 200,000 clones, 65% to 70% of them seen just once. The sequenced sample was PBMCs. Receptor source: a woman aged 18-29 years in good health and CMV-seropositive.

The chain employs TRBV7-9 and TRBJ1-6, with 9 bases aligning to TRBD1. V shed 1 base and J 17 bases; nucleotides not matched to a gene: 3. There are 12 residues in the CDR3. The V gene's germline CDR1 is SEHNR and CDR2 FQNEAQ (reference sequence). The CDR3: CASSLDRDRVHF. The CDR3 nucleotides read TGTGCCAGCAGCTTAGACCGGGACAGGGTCCACTTT.

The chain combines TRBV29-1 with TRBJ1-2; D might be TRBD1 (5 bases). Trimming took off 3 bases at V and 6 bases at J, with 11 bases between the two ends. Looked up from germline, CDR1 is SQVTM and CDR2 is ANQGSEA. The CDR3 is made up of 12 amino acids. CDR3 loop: CSVDRVLDGYTF. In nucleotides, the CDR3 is TGCAGCGTTGACAGGGTTCTTGATGGCTACACCTTC. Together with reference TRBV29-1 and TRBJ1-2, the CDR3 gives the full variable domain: SAVISQKPSRDICQRGTSLTIQCQVDSQVTMMFWYRQQPGQSLTLIATANQGSEATYESGFVIDKFPISRPNLTFSTLTVSNMSPEDSSIYLCSVDRVLDGYTFGSGTRLTVV.

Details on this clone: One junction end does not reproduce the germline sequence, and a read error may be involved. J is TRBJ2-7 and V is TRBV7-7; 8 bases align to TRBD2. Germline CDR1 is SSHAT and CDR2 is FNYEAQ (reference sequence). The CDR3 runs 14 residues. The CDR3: CASSPSGLAGEQYF. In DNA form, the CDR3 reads TGTGCTAGCAGCCCTAGTGGGCTAGCGGGCGAGCAGTACTTC.

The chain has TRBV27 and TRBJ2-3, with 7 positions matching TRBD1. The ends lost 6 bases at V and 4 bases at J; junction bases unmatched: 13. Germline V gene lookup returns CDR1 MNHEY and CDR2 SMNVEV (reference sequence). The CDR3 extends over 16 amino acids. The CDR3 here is CASSLKQGLQPDTQYF. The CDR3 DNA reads TGTGCCAGCAGCCTCAAACAGGGGCTACAACCAGATACGCAGTATTTT.

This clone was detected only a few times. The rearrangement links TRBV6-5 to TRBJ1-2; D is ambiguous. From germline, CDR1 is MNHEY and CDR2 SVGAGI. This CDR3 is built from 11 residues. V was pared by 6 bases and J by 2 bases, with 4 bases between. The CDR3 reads CASRTNYGYTF. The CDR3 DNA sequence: TGTGCCAGCAGGACAAACTATGGCTACACCTTC.

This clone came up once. CDR3 in DNA: TGTGCCAGCTCACCAATCCGAGGTAGCGACGAGCAGTACTTC. It encodes CASSPIRGSDEQYF. V usage is TRBV18 and J usage is TRBJ2-7; possible D gene TRBD2, 5 bases. The CDR3 has 14 amino acids. CDR1 is KGHSH and CDR2 is LQKENI in the germline V gene. The V end was cut by 2 bases, the J end by 5 bases, with 13 bases between.

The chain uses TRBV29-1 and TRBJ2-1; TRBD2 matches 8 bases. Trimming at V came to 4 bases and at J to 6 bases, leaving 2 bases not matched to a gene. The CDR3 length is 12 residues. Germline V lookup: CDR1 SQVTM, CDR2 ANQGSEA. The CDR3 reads CSVVRGGNEQFF. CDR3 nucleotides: TGCAGCGTTGTTCGGGGGGGCAATGAGCAGTTCTTC.

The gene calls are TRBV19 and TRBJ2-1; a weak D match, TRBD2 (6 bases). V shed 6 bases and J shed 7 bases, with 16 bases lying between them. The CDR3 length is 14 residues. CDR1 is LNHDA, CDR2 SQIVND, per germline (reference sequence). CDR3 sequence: CASSSPGALNEQFF. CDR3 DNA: TGTGCCAGTAGCTCTCCGGGAGCGTTAAATGAGCAGTTCTTC.

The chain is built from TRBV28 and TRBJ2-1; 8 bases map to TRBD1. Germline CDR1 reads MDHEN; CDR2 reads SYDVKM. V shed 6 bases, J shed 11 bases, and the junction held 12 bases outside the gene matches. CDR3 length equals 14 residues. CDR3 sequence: CASSPLDRDHQQFF. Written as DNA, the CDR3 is TGTGCCAGCAGCCCATTGGACAGGGACCACCAGCAGTTCTTC.

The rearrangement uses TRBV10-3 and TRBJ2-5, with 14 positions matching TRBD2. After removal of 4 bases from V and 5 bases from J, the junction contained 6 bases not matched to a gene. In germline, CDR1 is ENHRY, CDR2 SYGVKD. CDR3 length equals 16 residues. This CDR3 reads CAISGGLAGESETQYF. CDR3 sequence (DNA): TGTGCCATCAGTGGGGGACTAGCGGGAGAGTCGGAGACCCAGTACTTC.

In DNA, the CDR3 is TGTGCCAGCAGCAGACAGGGGATGGGAAAACTGTTTTTT. This gives the protein CASSRQGMGKLFF. V and J are TRBV11-2 and TRBJ1-4, with 8 bases aligning to TRBD1. This CDR3 comprises 13 residues. The V and J ends lost 5 bases and 10 bases, in that order; junction bases with no gene match: 6. CDR1 SGHAT and CDR2 FQNNGV come from the germline V gene.

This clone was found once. The CDR3 bases are TGCGCCAGCAGCTTGGCCTTCACAGGTGGGATTAACACTGAAGCTTTCTTT. Translated: CASSLAFTGGINTEAFF. V usage is TRBV5-1 and J usage is TRBJ1-1, with D possibly being TRBD1 (5 bases). The CDR3 consists of 17 residues. In germline, CDR1 is SGHRS, CDR2 YFSETQ. The germline V and J ends were trimmed by 0 bases and 2 bases, with 17 bases remaining between them.

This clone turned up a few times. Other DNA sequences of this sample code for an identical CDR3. The CDR3 spells CASSRTGNYGYTF. CDR3 coding DNA: TGTGCCTCCTCGCGGACAGGGAACTATGGCTACACCTTC. V gene TRBV30 combines with J gene TRBJ1-2; 8 bases are a match to TRBD1. Trimming cost V 7 bases and J 2 bases; bases outside gene matches: 6. Germline assignment: CDR1 GTSNPN and CDR2 SVGIG (reference sequence). The CDR3 length is 13 residues. The full variable domain, its missing parts supplied by reference TRBV30 and TRBJ1-2, is SQTIHQWPATLVQPVGSPLSLECTVEGTSNPNLYWYRQAAGRGLQLLFYSVGIGQISSEVPQNLSASRPQDRQFILSSKKLLLSDSGFYLCASSRTGNYGYTFGSGTRLTVV.

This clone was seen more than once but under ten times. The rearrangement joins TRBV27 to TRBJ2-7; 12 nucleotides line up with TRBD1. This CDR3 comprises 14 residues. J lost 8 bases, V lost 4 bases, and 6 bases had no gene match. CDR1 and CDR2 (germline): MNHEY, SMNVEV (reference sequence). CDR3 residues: CASSSGTGGAKQYF. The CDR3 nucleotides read TGTGCCAGCAGTTCCGGGACAGGGGGCGCAAAGCAGTACTTC.

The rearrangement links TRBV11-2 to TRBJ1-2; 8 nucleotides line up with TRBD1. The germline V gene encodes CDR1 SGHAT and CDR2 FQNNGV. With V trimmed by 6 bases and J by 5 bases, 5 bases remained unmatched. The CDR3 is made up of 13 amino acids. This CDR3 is CASSRTGKYGYTF. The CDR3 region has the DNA TGTGCCAGCAGTCGGACAGGGAAGTATGGCTACACCTTC.

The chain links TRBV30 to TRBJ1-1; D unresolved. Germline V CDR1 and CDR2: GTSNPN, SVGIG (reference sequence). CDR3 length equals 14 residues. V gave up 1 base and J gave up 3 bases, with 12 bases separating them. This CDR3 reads CAWSEMADYTEAFF. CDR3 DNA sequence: TGTGCCTGGAGTGAGATGGCAGATTACACTGAAGCTTTCTTT.

The CDR3 is CASSLLGQPNQPQHF. CDR3 DNA: TGTGCCAGCAGTTTATTGGGACAGCCAAATCAGCCCCAGCATTTT. This rearrangement joins TRBV28 to TRBJ1-5, with TRBD1 identical over 7 bases. The CDR3 loop spans 15 amino acids. J was trimmed by 4 bases and V by 1 base; bases with no gene match: 4. CDR1 is MDHEN and CDR2 is SYDVKM in the germline V gene.

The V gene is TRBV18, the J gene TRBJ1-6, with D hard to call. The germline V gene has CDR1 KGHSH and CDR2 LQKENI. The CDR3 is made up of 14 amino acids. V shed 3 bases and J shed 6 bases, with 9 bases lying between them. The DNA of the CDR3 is TGTGCCAGCTCACCTCAACATTCTAATTCACCCCTCCACTTT. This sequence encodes CASSPQHSNSPLHF.

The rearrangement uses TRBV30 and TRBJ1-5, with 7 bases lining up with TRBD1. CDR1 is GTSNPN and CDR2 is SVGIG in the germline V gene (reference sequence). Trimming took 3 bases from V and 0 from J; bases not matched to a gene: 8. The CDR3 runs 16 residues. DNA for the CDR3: TGTGCCTGGAGGATGACAGGGCCTGATAGCAATCAGCCCCAGCATTTT. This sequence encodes CAWRMTGPDSNQPQHF.

The CDR3 nucleotides read TGTGCCAGCAGTTTCTCGGGGGGGCCGCGAGATACGCAGTATTTT. Encoded protein: CASSFSGGPRDTQYF. The chain links TRBV27 to TRBJ2-3; 8 nucleotides agree with TRBD2. The germline gives CDR1 MNHEY, CDR2 SMNVEV (reference sequence). CDR3 size: 15 residues. V lost 3 bases to trimming and J lost 5 bases; unmatched junction nucleotides: 7.

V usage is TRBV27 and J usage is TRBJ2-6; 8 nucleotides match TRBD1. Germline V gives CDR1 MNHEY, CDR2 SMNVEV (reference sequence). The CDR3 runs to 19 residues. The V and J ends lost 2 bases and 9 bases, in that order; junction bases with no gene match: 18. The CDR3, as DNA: TGTGCCAGCAGTTTAATGGGGTGGGGACAGGTGATCTCCTACAACGTCCTGACTTTC. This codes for CASSLMGWGQVISYNVLTF.

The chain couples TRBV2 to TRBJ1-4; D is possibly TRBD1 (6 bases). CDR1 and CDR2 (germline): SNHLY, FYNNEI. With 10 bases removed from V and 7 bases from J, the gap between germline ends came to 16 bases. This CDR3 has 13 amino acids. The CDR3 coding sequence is TGTGCCATCGCAGGGGATGGGGGTGAAAAACTGTTTTTT. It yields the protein CAIAGDGGEKLFF.

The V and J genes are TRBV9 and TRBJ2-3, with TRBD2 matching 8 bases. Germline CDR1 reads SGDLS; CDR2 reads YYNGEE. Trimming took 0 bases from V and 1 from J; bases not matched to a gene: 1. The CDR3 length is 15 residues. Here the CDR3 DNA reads TGTGCCAGCAGCGTAGAGGGACTAGGCACAGATACGCAGTATTTT. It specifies CASSVEGLGTDTQYF.

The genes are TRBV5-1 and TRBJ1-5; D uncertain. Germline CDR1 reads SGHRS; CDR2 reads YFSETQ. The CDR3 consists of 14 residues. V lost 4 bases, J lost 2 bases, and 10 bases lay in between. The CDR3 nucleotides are TGCGCCAGCAGCCCCGGGGTAGGCAATCAGCCCCAGCATTTT. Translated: CASSPGVGNQPQHF.

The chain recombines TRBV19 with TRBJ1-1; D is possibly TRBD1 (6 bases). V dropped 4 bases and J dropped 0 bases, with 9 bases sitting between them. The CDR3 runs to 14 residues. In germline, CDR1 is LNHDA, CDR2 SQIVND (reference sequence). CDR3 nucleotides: TGTGCCAGTAGTACCGACAGGATGAACACTGAAGCTTTCTTT. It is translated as CASSTDRMNTEAFF.

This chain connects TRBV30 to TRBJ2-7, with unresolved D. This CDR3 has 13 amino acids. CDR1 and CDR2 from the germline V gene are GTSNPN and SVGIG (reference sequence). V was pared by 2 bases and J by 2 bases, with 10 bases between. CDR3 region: CAWSRLRTYEQYF. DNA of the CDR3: TGTGCCTGGAGTCGACTCCGGACCTACGAGCAGTACTTC.

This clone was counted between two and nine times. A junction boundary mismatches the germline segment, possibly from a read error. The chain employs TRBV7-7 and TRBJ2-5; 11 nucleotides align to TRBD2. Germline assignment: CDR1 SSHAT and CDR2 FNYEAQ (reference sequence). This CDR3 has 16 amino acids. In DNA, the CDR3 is TGTGCTAGCAGCCCTTTAGCGGGAGGGCGGAAAGAGACCCAGTACTTC. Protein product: CASSPLAGGRKETQYF.

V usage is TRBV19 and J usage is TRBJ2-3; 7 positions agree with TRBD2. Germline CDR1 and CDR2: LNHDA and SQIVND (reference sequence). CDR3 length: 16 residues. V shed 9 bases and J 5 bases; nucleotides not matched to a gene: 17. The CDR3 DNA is TGTGCCAGCCATAAGGTTGCGGGAGTAGCGGGAGATACGCAGTATTTT. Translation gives CASHKVAGVAGDTQYF.

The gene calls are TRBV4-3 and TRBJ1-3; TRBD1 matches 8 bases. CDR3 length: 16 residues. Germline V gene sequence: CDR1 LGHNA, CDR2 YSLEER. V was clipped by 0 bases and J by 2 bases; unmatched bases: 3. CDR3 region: CASSQERTGTGNTIYF. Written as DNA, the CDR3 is TGCGCCAGCAGCCAAGAACGGACAGGGACTGGAAACACCATATATTTT.

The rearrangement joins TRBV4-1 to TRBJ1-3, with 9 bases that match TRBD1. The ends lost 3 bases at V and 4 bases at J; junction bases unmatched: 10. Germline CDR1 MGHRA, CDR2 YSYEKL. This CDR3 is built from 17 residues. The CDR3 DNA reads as TGCGCCAGCAGCCACGTGCCGGGACAGGGCTACGGAAACACCATATATTTT. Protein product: CASSHVPGQGYGNTIYF.

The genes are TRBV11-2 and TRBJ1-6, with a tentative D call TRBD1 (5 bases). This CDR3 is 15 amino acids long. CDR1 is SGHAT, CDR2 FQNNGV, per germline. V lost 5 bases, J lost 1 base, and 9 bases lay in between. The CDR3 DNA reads TGTGCCAGCAGCCCCGGGGGTTCCTATAATTCACCCCTCCACTTT. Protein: CASSPGGSYNSPLHF.

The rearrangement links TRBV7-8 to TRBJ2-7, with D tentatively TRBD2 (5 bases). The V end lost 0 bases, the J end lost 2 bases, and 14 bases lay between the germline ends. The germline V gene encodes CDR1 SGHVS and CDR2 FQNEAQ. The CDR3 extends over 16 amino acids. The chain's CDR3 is CASSLAVVPSTYEQYF. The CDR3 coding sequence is TGTGCCAGCAGCTTAGCGGTAGTCCCTAGCACCTACGAGCAGTACTTC.